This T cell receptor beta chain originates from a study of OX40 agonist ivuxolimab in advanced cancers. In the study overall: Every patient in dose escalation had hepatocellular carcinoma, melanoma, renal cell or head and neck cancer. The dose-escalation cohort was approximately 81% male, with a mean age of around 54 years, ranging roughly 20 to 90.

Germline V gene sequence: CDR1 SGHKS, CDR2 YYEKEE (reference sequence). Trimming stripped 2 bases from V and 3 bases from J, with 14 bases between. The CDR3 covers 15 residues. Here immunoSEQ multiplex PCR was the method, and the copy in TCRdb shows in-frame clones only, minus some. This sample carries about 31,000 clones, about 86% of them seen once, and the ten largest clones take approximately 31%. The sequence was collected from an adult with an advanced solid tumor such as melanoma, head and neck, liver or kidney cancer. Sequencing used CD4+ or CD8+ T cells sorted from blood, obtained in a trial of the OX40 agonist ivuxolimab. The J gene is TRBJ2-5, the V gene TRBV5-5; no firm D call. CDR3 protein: CASSFFSQAEETQYF. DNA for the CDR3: TGTGCCAGCAGCTTCTTTAGCCAGGCGGAAGAGACCCAGTACTTC.